This T cell receptor beta chain was recovered during a study of cytomegalovirus exposure and HLA in healthy donors. About the study: Among the roughly 370 genotyped donors, 65% to 90% were placed in the Caucasian-associated ancestry cluster.

Study-level points and caveats: Reported results showed that the classifier diagnosed cytomegalovirus status with high specificity and sensitivity. Later analysis found that TCR beta chains associated with HLA were more clonally expanded than other, equally common chains. Generally TCR sequences proved uncommon, though certain public TCRs appeared in numerous donors.

The PCR was carried out with 60 Vbeta primers and 13 Jbeta primers. Sequencing was performed with immunoSEQ multiplex PCR; in TCRdb, only in-frame clones are kept and a portion is missing. The sample has 40,000 to 55,000 clones. Concerning this clone: Its antigen is not identified.

The V segment lost 2 bases and the J segment 5 bases; nucleotides outside the gene matches: 10. The CDR3 has 16 residues. Looked up from germline, CDR1 is MGHRA and CDR2 is YSYEKL. The chain carries TRBV4-1 and TRBJ1-1, with 8 bases aligning to TRBD1. The clonotype originates from a male donor in good health and CMV-seropositive. Sample: PBMCs. The CDR3 sequence: CASSQQGAGVLTEAFF. In DNA, the CDR3 is TGCGCCAGCAGCCAACAGGGGGCCGGAGTCCTAACTGAAGCTTTCTTT.